The TCR beta chain described here comes from a study of glioma-infiltrating T cells. Broader study findings: Above-expected tissue-blood divergence occurred in all gliomas, most in low-grade ones.

The CDR3 runs to 13 residues. V dropped 7 bases and J dropped 5 bases, with 12 bases sitting between them. Germline V lookup: CDR1 MNHNS, CDR2 SASEGT. Amplification of TCR alpha and beta CDR3 regions from RNA used iRepertoire nested multiplex PCR. Tissue mRNA or PBMC total RNA, about 90-450 ng, went into one-step reverse transcription and amplification. TCRdb reanalysed the multiplex PCR reads using MiXCR and keeps one entry per CDR3 protein. This sample has approximately 15,000 distinct CDR3 sequences, with roughly 60% found just once. Regarding this clonotype: Its antigen is unidentified.

This chain links TRBV6-1 with TRBJ2-1; maybe TRBD1 (6 bases). Sequencing was done on a sample of glioma tissue, nonneoplastic brain tissue, or PBMCs (not recorded which). This TCR came from a human donor with low-grade glioma or glioblastoma, undergoing nonglioma brain surgery, or in good health (not recorded which). The CDR3 sequence: CASNGQLNNEQFF. CDR3 bases: TGTGCCAGCAACGGACAGCTAAACAATGAGCAGTTCTTC.